In this sample, the clone carrying this T cell receptor (beta chain) turned up many times. The data originate from a study of blood T cells in healthy people across ages. A J-beta primer mix and a sample-barcoded 5' primer were used in a second PCR of roughly 6 to 11 cycles. MiXCR, run by TCRdb on the 5' RACE reads, gives a single entry per CDR3 protein. The sample shows roughly 900,000 distinct CDR3 sequences, less than 35% of them seen only once. The germline V gene encodes CDR1 MGHRA and CDR2 YSYEKL. Trimming removed 4 bases from V and 2 bases from J, with 15 bases in between. The CDR3 extends over 15 amino acids.

The sample consisted of blood. This chain uses TRBV4-1 with TRBJ2-7, with D maybe TRBD2 (6 bases). The TCR sequence derives from an elderly woman in good health. The chain's CDR3 is CASSPRQGGTYEQYF. CDR3 coding DNA: TGCGCCAGCAGCCCCCGGCAGGGCGGGACCTACGAGCAGTACTTC.